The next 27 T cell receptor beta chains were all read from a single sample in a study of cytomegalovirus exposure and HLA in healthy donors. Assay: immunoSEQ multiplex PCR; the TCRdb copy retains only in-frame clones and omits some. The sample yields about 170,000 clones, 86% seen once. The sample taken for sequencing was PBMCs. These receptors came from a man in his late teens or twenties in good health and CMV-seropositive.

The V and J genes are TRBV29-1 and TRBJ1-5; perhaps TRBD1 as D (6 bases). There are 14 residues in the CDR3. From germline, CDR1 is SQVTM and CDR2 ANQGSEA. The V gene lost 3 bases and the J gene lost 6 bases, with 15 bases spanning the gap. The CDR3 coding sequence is TGCAGCGTTGATGGGGGGGCGAAGGGTCAGCCCCAGCATTTT. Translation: CSVDGGAKGQPQHF.

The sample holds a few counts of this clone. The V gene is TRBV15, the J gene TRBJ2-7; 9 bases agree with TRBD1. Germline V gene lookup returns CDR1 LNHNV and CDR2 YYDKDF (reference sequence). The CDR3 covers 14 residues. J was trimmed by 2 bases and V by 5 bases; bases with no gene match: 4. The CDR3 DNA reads TGTGCCACCAGCCTATGGACAGGGGCCTACGAGCAGTACTTC. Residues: CATSLWTGAYEQYF.

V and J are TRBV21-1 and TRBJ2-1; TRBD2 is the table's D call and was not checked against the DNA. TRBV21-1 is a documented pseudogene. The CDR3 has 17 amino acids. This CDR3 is CASSKWSRGNSYNEQFF. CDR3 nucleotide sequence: TGTGCCAGCAGCAAATGGTCGCGGGGTAACTCCTACAATGAGCAGTTCTTC.

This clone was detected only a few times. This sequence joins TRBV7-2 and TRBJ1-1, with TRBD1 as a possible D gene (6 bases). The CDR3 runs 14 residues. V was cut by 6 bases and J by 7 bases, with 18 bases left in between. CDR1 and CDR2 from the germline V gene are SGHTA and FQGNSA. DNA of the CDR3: TGTGCCAGCAGGCCAGGGGTTGGGGTTATTGAAGCTTTCTTT. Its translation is CASRPGVGVIEAFF.

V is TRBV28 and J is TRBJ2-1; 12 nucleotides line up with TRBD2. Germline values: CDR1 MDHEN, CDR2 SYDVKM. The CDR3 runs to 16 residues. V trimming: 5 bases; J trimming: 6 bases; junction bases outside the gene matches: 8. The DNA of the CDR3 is TGTGCCAGCAGTCCCCGGACTAGCGGGAAGGTCAATGAGCAGTTCTTC. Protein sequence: CASSPRTSGKVNEQFF.

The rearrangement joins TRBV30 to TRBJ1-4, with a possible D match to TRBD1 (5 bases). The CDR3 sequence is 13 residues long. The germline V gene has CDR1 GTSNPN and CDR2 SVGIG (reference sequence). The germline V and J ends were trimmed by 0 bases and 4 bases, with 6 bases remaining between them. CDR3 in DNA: TGTGCCTGGAGTGTGGGGGGTAATGAAAAACTGTTTTTT. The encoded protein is CAWSVGGNEKLFF.

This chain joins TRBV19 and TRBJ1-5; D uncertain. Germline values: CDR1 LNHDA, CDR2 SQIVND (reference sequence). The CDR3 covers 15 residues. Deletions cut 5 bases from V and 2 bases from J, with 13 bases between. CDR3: CASSYDSTGNQPQHF. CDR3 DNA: TGTGCCAGTAGTTACGACTCGACGGGCAATCAGCCCCAGCATTTT.

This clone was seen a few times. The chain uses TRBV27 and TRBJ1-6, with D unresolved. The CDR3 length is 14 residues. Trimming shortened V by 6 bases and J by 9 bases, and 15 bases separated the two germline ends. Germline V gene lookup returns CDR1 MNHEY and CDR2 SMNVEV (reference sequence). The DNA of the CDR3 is TGTGCCAGCAGCCCCGGGAACCTTGTTTCACCCCTCCACTTT. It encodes CASSPGNLVSPLHF.

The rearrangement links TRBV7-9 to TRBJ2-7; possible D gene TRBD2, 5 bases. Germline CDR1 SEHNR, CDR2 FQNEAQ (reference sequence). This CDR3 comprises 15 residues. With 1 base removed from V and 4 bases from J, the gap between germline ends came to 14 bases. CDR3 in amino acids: CASSLGSPGLYEQYF. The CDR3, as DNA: TGTGCCAGCAGCTTAGGTAGTCCCGGACTTTACGAGCAGTACTTC.

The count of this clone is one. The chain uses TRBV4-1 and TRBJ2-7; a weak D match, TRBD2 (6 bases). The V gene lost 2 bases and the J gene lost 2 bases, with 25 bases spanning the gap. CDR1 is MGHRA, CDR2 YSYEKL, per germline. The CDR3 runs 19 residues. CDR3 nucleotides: TGCGCCAGCAGCCAATTTTCATTTTCCGACACTTGGACTACCTACGAGCAGTACTTC. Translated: CASSQFSFSDTWTTYEQYF.

CDR3 in DNA: TGTGCCAGTAGTAGGGGTCCGGGCGGGGGCACAGATACGCAGTATTTT. It codes for CASSRGPGGGTDTQYF. This chain joins TRBV19 and TRBJ2-3; tentative D call: TRBD2 (6 bases). The length of the CDR3 is 16 residues. Trimming removed 4 bases at V and 1 base at J, with 15 bases between. CDR1 LNHDA and CDR2 SQIVND come from the germline V gene (reference sequence). The entire variable domain, with the rest obtained from reference TRBV19 and TRBJ2-3, is as follows: DGGITQSPKYLFRKEGQNVTLSCEQNLNHDAMYWYRQDPGQGLRLIYYSQIVNDFQKGDIAEGYSVSREKKESFPLTVTSAQKNPTAFYLCASSRGPGGGTDTQYFGPGTRLTVL.

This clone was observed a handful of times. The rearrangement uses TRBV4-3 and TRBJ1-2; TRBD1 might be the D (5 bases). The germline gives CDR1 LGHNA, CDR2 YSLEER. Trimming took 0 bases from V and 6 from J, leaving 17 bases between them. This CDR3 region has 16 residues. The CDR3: CASSQDLLEGRNGYTF. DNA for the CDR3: TGCGCCAGCAGCCAAGATCTCCTGGAGGGGAGGAATGGCTACACCTTC.

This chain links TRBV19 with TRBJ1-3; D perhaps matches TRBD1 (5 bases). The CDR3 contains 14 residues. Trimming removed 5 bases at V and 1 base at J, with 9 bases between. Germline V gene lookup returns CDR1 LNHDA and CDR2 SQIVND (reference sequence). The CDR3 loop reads CASSPGGSGNTIYF. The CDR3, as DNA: TGTGCCAGTAGTCCGGGGGGATCTGGAAACACCATATATTTT.

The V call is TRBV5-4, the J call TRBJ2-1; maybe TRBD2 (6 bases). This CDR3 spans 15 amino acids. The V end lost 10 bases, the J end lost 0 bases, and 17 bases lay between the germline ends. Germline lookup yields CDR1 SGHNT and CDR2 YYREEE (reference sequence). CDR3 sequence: CALTGRGGSYNEQFF. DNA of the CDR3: TGTGCCCTTACCGGGCGGGGCGGCTCCTACAATGAGCAGTTCTTC.

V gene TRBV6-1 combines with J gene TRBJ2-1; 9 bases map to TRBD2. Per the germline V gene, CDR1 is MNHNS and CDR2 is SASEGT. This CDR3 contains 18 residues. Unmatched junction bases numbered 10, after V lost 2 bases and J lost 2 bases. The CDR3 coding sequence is TGTGCCAGCAGTGAATACGGGTCGGCGGGGGGGGCCTACAATGAGCAGTTCTTC. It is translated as CASSEYGSAGGAYNEQFF.

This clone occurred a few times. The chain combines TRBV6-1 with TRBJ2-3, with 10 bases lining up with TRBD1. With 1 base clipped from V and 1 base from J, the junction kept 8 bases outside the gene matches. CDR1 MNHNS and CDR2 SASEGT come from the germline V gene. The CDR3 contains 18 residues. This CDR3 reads CASSEEGTGAWGTDTQYF. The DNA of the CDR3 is TGTGCCAGCAGTGAAGAAGGGACAGGGGCGTGGGGCACAGATACGCAGTATTTT.

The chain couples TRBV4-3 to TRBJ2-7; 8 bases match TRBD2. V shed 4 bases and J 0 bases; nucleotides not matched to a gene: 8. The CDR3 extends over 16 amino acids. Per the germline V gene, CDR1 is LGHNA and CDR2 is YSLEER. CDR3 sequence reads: CASSLGYGGASYEQYF. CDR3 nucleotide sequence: TGCGCCAGCAGCCTGGGATACGGGGGGGCCTCCTACGAGCAGTACTTC.

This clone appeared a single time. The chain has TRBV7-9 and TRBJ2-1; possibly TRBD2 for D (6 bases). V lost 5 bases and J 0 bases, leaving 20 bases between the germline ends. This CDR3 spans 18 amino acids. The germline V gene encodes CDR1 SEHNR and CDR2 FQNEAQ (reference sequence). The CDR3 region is CASSRLAGTGSSYNEQFF. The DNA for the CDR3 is TGTGCCAGCAGCCGATTAGCCGGGACTGGAAGCTCCTACAATGAGCAGTTCTTC.

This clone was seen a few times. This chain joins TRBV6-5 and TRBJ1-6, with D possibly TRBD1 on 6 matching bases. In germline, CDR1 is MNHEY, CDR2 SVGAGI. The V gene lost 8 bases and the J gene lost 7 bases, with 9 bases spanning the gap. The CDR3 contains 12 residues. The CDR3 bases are TGTGCCAGCCGACAGGTGAATTCACCCCTCCACTTT. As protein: CASRQVNSPLHF.

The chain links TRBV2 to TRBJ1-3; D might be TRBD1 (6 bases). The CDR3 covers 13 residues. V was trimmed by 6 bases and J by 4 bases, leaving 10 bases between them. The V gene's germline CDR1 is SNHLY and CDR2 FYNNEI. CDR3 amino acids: CASSRGSGNTIYF. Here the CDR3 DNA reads TGTGCCAGCAGCAGGGGTTCGGGAAACACCATATATTTT.

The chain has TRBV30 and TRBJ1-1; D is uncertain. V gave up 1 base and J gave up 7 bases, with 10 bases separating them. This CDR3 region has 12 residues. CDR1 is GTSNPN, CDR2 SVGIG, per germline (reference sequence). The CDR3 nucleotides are TGTGCCTGGAGTGGAGGGCTCGTTGAAGCTTTCTTT. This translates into CAWSGGLVEAFF.

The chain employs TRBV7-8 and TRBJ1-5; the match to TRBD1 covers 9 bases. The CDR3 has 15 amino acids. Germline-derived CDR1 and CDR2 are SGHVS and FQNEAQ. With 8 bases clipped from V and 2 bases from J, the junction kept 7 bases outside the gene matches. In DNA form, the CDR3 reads TGTGCCAGCCGAGAACAGGGGGCGGGCAATCAGCCCCAGCATTTT. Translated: CASREQGAGNQPQHF.

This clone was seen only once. In DNA, the CDR3 is TGCGCCAGCAGTCAATCGTGCGGGGGGTGCACTGAAGCTTTCTTT. It codes for CASSQSCGGCTEAFF. The J gene is TRBJ1-1, the V gene TRBV23-1; TRBD1 might be the D (5 bases). TRBV23-1 is noted as an ORF with a role that remains uncertain. Trimming stripped 0 bases from V and 4 bases from J, with 12 bases between. This CDR3 spans 15 amino acids.

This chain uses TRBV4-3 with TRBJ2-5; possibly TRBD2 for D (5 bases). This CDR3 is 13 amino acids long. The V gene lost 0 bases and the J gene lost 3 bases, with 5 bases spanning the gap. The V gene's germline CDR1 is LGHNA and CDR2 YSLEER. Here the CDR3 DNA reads TGCGCCAGCAGCCAAGACGGGGAAGAGACCCAGTACTTC. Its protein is CASSQDGEETQYF.

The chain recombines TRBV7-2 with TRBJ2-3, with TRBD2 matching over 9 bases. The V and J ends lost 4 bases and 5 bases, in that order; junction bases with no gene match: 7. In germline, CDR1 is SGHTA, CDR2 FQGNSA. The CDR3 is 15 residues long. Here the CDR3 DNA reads TGTGCCAGCAGCTCGATGGGGACTAGCTTAGATACGCAGTATTTT. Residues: CASSSMGTSLDTQYF.

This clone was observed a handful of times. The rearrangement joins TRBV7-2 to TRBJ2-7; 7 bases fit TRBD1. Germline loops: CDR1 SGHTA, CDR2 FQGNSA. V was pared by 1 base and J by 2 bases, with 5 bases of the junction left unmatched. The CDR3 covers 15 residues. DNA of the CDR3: TGTGCCAGCAGCTTAGGGGCAGGGGGTCCCTACGAGCAGTACTTC. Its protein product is CASSLGAGGPYEQYF.

CDR3: CASSERGRHGGYTF. As DNA, the CDR3 is TGTGCCAGCAGTGAAAGGGGGCGCCATGGGGGCTACACCTTC. The chain couples TRBV6-1 to TRBJ1-2; 7 nucleotides align to TRBD1. V shed 2 bases and J 8 bases; nucleotides not matched to a gene: 8. Germline V gene data show CDR1 as MNHNS and CDR2 as SASEGT. This CDR3 is built from 14 residues.